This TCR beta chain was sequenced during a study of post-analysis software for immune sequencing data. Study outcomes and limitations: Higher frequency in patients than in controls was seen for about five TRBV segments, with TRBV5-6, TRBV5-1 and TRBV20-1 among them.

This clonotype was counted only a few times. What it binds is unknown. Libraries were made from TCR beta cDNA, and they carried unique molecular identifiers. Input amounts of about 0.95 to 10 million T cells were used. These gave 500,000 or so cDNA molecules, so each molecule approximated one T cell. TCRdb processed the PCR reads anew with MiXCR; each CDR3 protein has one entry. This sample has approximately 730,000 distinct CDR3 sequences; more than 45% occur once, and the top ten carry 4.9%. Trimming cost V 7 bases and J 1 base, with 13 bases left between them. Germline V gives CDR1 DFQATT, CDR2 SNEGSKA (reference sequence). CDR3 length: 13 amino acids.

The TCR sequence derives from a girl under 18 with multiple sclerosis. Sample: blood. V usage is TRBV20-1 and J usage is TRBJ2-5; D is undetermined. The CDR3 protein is CSVCCGAQETQYF. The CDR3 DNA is TGCAGTGTGTGCTGTGGCGCCCAAGAGACCCAGTACTTC.